The 25 T cell receptor beta chains reported below all come from one sample, sequenced in a study of T cell responses to AZD1222 COVID-19 vaccine. TCRdb's copy holds only in-frame clones and misses some; the assay was immunoSEQ multiplex PCR. The sample holds 50,000 to 70,000 clones, 86% seen once. This material consisted of peripheral blood, taken 28 days after the second AZD1222 dose. These receptors all stem from an adult who received the AZD1222 COVID-19 vaccine.

This rearrangement joins TRBV28 to TRBJ2-5; the D is unclear. Trimming shortened V by 6 bases and J by 2 bases, and 7 bases separated the two germline ends. Germline CDR1 is MDHEN and CDR2 is SYDVKM. The CDR3 has 12 amino acids. CDR3 residues: CASRASQETQYF. The CDR3, as DNA: TGTGCCAGCAGAGCCTCACAAGAGACCCAGTACTTC.

The CDR3: CAIKGLANTGELFF. The CDR3 nucleotides are TGTGCCATCAAGGGACTAGCCAACACCGGGGAGCTGTTTTTT. The rearrangement uses TRBV10-3 and TRBJ2-2; 9 positions agree with TRBD2. Trimming took 7 bases from V and 2 from J; bases not matched to a gene: 2. CDR3 size: 14 residues. CDR1 and CDR2 (germline): ENHRY, SYGVKD.

This chain links TRBV7-3 with TRBJ2-6, with D perhaps being TRBD1 or TRBD2 (5 bases each). There are 15 residues in the CDR3. V was cut by 5 bases and J by 5 bases, with 13 bases left in between. Germline lookup yields CDR1 SGHTA and CDR2 FQGTGA. The CDR3 DNA reads TGTGCCAGCAGCCCCCGGGACGGGTGGGCCAACGTCCTGACTTTC. It encodes CASSPRDGWANVLTF.

V and J are TRBV2 and TRBJ2-1, with 7 bases identical to TRBD2. The V gene end was trimmed by 7 bases and the J gene end by 8 bases; junction bases not matched to a gene: 8. The CDR3 length is 13 residues. Germline lookup yields CDR1 SNHLY and CDR2 FYNNEI. As DNA, the CDR3 is TGTGCCAGCAACGGCGGGAGAGGGCATGAGCAGTTCTTC. Amino acids: CASNGGRGHEQFF.

The chain combines TRBV5-1 with TRBJ2-5; D not resolved. The CDR3 loop spans 14 amino acids. Deletions cut 4 bases from V and 2 bases from J, with 12 bases between. Germline-derived CDR1 and CDR2 are SGHRS and YFSETQ. The CDR3 loop reads CASSPGSSQETQYF. CDR3 DNA sequence: TGCGCCAGCAGCCCCGGATCATCACAAGAGACCCAGTACTTC. The full variable domain, in which reference TRBV5-1 and TRBJ2-5 provide the parts outside the CDR3, is KAGVTQTPRYLIKTRGQQVTLSCSPISGHRSVSWYQQTPGQGLQFLFEYFSETQRNKGNFPGRFSGRQFSNSRSEMNVSTLELGDSALYLCASSPGSSQETQYFGPGTRLLVL.

V usage is TRBV7-9 and J usage is TRBJ1-2; 7 bases align to TRBD1. In germline, CDR1 is SEHNR, CDR2 FQNEAQ (reference sequence). The length of the CDR3 is 14 residues. V lost 4 bases, J lost 6 bases, and 8 bases stayed unmatched. The CDR3 sequence is CASSSQQGIHGYTF. Here the CDR3 DNA reads TGTGCCAGCAGCTCCCAACAGGGGATCCATGGCTACACCTTC.

The chain recombines TRBV30 with TRBJ1-5; 7 nucleotides line up with TRBD1. The CDR3 is 15 residues long. Germline-derived CDR1 and CDR2 are GTSNPN and SVGIG (reference sequence). Trimming at V came to 1 base and at J to 2 bases, leaving 5 bases not matched to a gene. CDR3 sequence: CAWSGGGAGNQPQHF. The CDR3 DNA reads as TGTGCCTGGAGTGGAGGGGGCGCGGGCAATCAGCCCCAGCATTTT.

The rearrangement uses TRBV7-9 and TRBJ2-1, with 10 bases that match TRBD2. V lost 8 bases and J lost 10; bases outside the gene matches: 26. CDR1 and CDR2 (germline): SEHNR, FQNEAQ (reference sequence). This CDR3 has 19 amino acids. CDR3 bases: TGTGCCAGCTTCACTAACAGGGGGAGACTAGCGGGCCGATCAGCGGAGCAGTTCTTC. This translates into CASFTNRGRLAGRSAEQFF.

About this clone itself: At one end the junction does not follow the germline gene, possibly because of a read error. V usage is TRBV20-1 and J usage is TRBJ2-7; possible D gene TRBD2, 6 bases. Germline CDR1 reads DFQATT; CDR2 reads SNEGSKA (reference sequence). This CDR3 has 13 residues. CDR3: CSASMTGASLLHF. CDR3 coding DNA: TGCAGTGCTAGTATGACGGGAGCCTCCCTCCTGCACTTC.

The chain carries TRBV5-1 and TRBJ2-5; 8 nucleotides match TRBD2. The CDR3 spans 14 residues. J gave up 3 bases and V 2 bases, and 3 bases lay outside the gene matches. Germline V lookup: CDR1 SGHRS, CDR2 YFSETQ. The CDR3 sequence is CASSFELAEETQYF. CDR3 nucleotides: TGCGCCAGCAGCTTTGAACTAGCGGAAGAGACCCAGTACTTC.

The CDR3 sequence: CASSFGDRDTGELFF. In DNA form, the CDR3 reads TGCGCCAGCAGCTTCGGGGACAGGGACACCGGGGAGCTGTTTTTT. The chain couples TRBV5-1 to TRBJ2-2; 9 nucleotides line up with TRBD1. J lost 3 bases, V lost 2 bases, and 2 bases had no gene match. The length of the CDR3 is 15 residues. In germline, CDR1 is SGHRS, CDR2 YFSETQ.

The chain has TRBV6-5 and TRBJ2-7; D gene uncertain. V was shortened by 2 bases and J by 4 bases, with 3 bases between the two germline ends. Germline V gives CDR1 MNHEY, CDR2 SVGAGI. The CDR3 is made up of 11 amino acids. CDR3 amino acids: CASSYPYEQYF. In DNA, the CDR3 is TGTGCCAGCAGTTACCCGTACGAGCAGTACTTC.

J is TRBJ1-4 and V is TRBV28; TRBD1 might be the D (6 bases). The germline gives CDR1 MDHEN, CDR2 SYDVKM. The CDR3 runs to 15 residues. Trimming shortened V by 4 bases and J by 7 bases, and 16 bases separated the two germline ends. CDR3 coding DNA: TGTGCCAGCAGTTCTACAGGGCAACTAACTGAAAAACTGTTTTTT. It codes for CASSSTGQLTEKLFF.

J is TRBJ1-1 and V is TRBV11-3; a possible D gene is TRBD1 (5 bases). The V end was cut by 1 base, the J end by 5 bases, with 11 bases between. This CDR3 region has 14 residues. Germline lookup yields CDR1 SGHNT and CDR2 YENEEA. The CDR3 loop reads CASSLAGGGTEAFF. The CDR3 bases are TGTGCCAGCAGCTTAGCCGGGGGAGGGACTGAAGCTTTCTTT. The entire variable domain, with the rest obtained from reference TRBV11-3 and TRBJ1-1, is as follows: EAGVVQSPRYKIIEKKQPVAFWCNPISGHNTLYWYLQNLGQGPELLIRYENEEAVDDSQLPKDRFSAERLKGVDSTLKIQPAELGDSAVYLCASSLAGGGTEAFFGQGTRLTVV.

The V gene is TRBV7-9, the J gene TRBJ2-1; TRBD1 matches 10 bases. V lost 7 bases, J lost 8 bases, and 11 bases stayed unmatched. This CDR3 has 15 residues. In germline, CDR1 is SEHNR, CDR2 FQNEAQ (reference sequence). The CDR3 region has the DNA TGTGCCAGCACCTCCGGGACAGGGGTCTTCCATGAGCAGTTCTTC. As protein: CASTSGTGVFHEQFF. The variable domain in full, with the rest retrieved from reference TRBV7-9 and TRBJ2-1, is DTGVSQNPRHKITKRGQNVTFRCDPISEHNRLYWYRQTLGQGPEFLTYFQNEAQLEKSRLLSDRFSAERPKGSFSTLEIQRTEQGDSAMYLCASTSGTGVFHEQFFGPGTRLTVL.

The rearrangement joins TRBV28 to TRBJ1-2, with a possible D match to TRBD1 (6 bases). The germline V and J ends were trimmed by 6 bases and 2 bases, with 13 bases remaining between them. This CDR3 is 14 amino acids long. In germline, CDR1 is MDHEN, CDR2 SYDVKM. CDR3 sequence: CASRSPQGNYGYTF. CDR3 DNA sequence: TGTGCCAGCAGATCGCCCCAGGGGAACTATGGCTACACCTTC.

This clone was found a few times. The chain has TRBV4-2 and TRBJ2-7, with 9 bases that match TRBD2. The CDR3 has 14 amino acids. V trimming: 4 bases; J trimming: 5 bases; junction bases outside the gene matches: 6. Germline V CDR1 and CDR2: LGHNA, YNFKEQ. The CDR3 here is CASSPLAGEDEQYF. The CDR3 DNA follows: TGTGCCAGCAGCCCGTTAGCGGGAGAGGACGAGCAGTACTTC.

The V call is TRBV5-1, the J call TRBJ2-5; D gene unclear. V was pared by 0 bases and J by 1 base, with 10 bases between. The length of the CDR3 is 15 residues. Germline assignment: CDR1 SGHRS and CDR2 YFSETQ. The CDR3 nucleotides are TGCGCCAGCAGCTTGGTAGCAAGCTCCCAAGAGACCCAGTACTTC. This gives the protein CASSLVASSQETQYF.

V usage is TRBV6-2 or TRBV6-3 and J usage is TRBJ2-2; TRBD2 is a possible D gene (5 bases). This CDR3 is built from 13 residues. The V gene's germline CDR1 is MNHEY and CDR2 SVGEGT. Trimming left V 5 bases short and J 4 bases short, with 8 bases between. The CDR3 is CASSPGVTGELFF. CDR3 coding DNA: TGTGCCAGCAGTCCCGGGGTCACCGGGGAGCTGTTTTTT.

The chain has TRBV5-1 and TRBJ2-7, with D tentatively TRBD1 (6 bases). The V gene lost 3 bases and the J gene lost 5 bases, with 15 bases spanning the gap. The CDR3 has 14 residues. Germline V lookup: CDR1 SGHRS, CDR2 YFSETQ. The CDR3 DNA follows: TGCGCCAGCAGCTCATTACAGGGTAGGGACGAGCAGTACTTC. Its translation is CASSSLQGRDEQYF.

V gene TRBV7-2 combines with J gene TRBJ2-7, with 15 nucleotides matching TRBD2. V lost 4 bases, J lost 5 bases, and 15 bases stayed unmatched. The CDR3 consists of 19 residues. The germline CDR1 and CDR2 sequences are SGHTA and FQGNSA. The CDR3 reads CASSSFPRTSGRAKDEQYF. CDR3 nucleotide sequence: TGTGCCAGCAGCTCCTTCCCCCGGACTAGCGGGAGGGCCAAGGACGAGCAGTACTTC.

The chain is built from TRBV19 and TRBJ1-3; D is undetermined. The CDR3 is made up of 14 amino acids. The germline V gene has CDR1 LNHDA and CDR2 SQIVND (reference sequence). The V and J ends lost 6 bases and 1 base respectively, with 10 bases between them. The CDR3: CASSSEASGNTIYF. The CDR3 nucleotides are TGTGCCAGTAGCAGCGAGGCATCTGGAAACACCATATATTTT. Based on the CDR3 plus reference TRBV19 and TRBJ1-3, the full variable domain is DGGITQSPKYLFRKEGQNVTLSCEQNLNHDAMYWYRQDPGQGLRLIYYSQIVNDFQKGDIAEGYSVSREKKESFPLTVTSAQKNPTAFYLCASSSEASGNTIYFGEGSWLTVV.

The chain couples TRBV5-4 to TRBJ2-5, with D tentatively TRBD1 (6 bases). V lost 0 bases and J lost 5, with 14 bases in between. Germline CDR1 SGHNT, CDR2 YYREEE (reference sequence). This CDR3 spans 15 amino acids. In DNA form, the CDR3 reads TGTGCCAGCAGCTTGGTGCTTGGGACATTGGAGACCCAGTACTTC. This sequence encodes CASSLVLGTLETQYF.

The table lists this clone with a count of one. The chain links TRBV18 to TRBJ2-3; TRBD2 might be the D (6 bases). The V gene lost 5 bases and the J gene lost 2 bases, with 17 bases spanning the gap. The germline V gene has CDR1 KGHSH and CDR2 LQKENI. There are 16 residues in the CDR3. The CDR3 loop is CASSSDYQQITDTQYF. The CDR3 nucleotides read TGTGCCAGCTCATCGGACTATCAACAGATCACAGATACGCAGTATTTT.

V is TRBV7-2 and J is TRBJ1-5; a weak D match, TRBD1 (6 bases). Trimming pared 1 base from V and 1 base from J, leaving 8 bases between. From germline, CDR1 is SGHTA and CDR2 FQGNSA. This CDR3 contains 15 residues. DNA for the CDR3: TGTGCCAGCAGCTTAGTAGGGGGGAGCAATCAGCCCCAGCATTTT. Its protein is CASSLVGGSNQPQHF.